Given below is one T cell receptor beta chain in context. No antigen is known for it. The entry originates in a study of siplizumab effects on memory and regulatory T cells. Profiling relied on immunoSEQ multiplex PCR, and the TCRdb table lists in-frame clones only, not all of them. This table holds fewer than 45,000 clones, more than 70% found once. Study-wide results and caveats: Proliferating Tregs from siplizumab cultures lacked functional confirmation of suppression.

The sequence was collected from a human donor in good health. Source material: naive CD4+ T cells sorted from blood.

The CDR3 region is CASSGMTGANSPLHF. CDR3 DNA sequence: TGTGCCAGCAGTGGTATGACAGGGGCAAATTCACCCCTCCACTTT. The rearrangement uses TRBV25-1 and TRBJ1-6, with 8 bases lining up with TRBD1. Germline loops: CDR1 MGHDK, CDR2 SYGVNS. The J segment lost 7 bases and the V segment lost 4 bases, leaving 6 bases of the junction unmatched. The CDR3 covers 15 residues.